Listed below are T cell receptor beta chains from one sample, sequenced in a study of T cells in tuberculosis. Only in-frame clones appear in the TCRdb table, and some are missing; sequencing was by immunoSEQ multiplex PCR. The table includes 88,000 or so clones, approximately 91% detected once. The sequenced sample consisted of CD1b-GMM tetramer-negative cells sorted from PBMCs. Receptors were obtained from an adult woman with latent tuberculosis. Each CDR3 is given with its conserved first and last residue.

CDR3 protein: CASSKRLAGGPNTDTQYF; J gene: TRBJ2-3; V gene: TRBV5-1
CDR3 protein: CASSQADLLTRTEAFF; J gene: TRBJ1-1; V gene: TRBV4-2
CDR3 protein: CASSRHRGSDEKLFF; J gene: TRBJ1-4; V gene: TRBV4-3
CDR3 protein: CASSETQDEQYF; J gene: TRBJ2-7; V gene: TRBV2
CDR3 protein: CASSLEGRETSPLHF; J gene: TRBJ1-6; V gene: TRBV5-1
CDR3 protein: CASSGRGGPYNEQFF; J gene: TRBJ2-1; V gene: TRBV19
CDR3 protein: CASSLSGNEETQYF; J gene: TRBJ2-5; V gene: TRBV4-1
CDR3 protein: CASSVSGTVYNEQFF; J gene: TRBJ2-1; V gene: TRBV28
CDR3 protein: CASSQDRGAIETQYF; J gene: TRBJ2-5; V gene: TRBV14
CDR3 protein: CASSLDGGYNEQFF; J gene: TRBJ2-1; V gene: TRBV11-2
CDR3 protein: CASRDSGGFHEQYF; J gene: TRBJ2-7; V gene: TRBV27
CDR3 protein: CASSDFGDRGGYTF; J gene: TRBJ1-2; V gene: TRBV6-1
CDR3 protein: CASRPSGGADNEQFF; J gene: TRBJ2-1; V gene: TRBV6-6
CDR3 protein: CASSGGASYNSPLHF; J gene: TRBJ1-6; V gene: TRBV28
CDR3 protein: CASSVASRGTGELFF; J gene: TRBJ2-2; V gene: TRBV9
CDR3 protein: CASSPPGGAGAYEQYF; J gene: TRBJ2-7; V gene: TRBV11-2
CDR3 protein: CASSQVGGVETQYF; J gene: TRBJ2-5; V gene: TRBV5-1
CDR3 protein: CASSLTQGASRNQPQHF; J gene: TRBJ1-5; V gene: TRBV7-8
CDR3 protein: CASSQDNTDTDTQYF; J gene: TRBJ2-3; V gene: TRBV4-1
CDR3 protein: CASSLAGTGNTIYF; J gene: TRBJ1-3; V gene: TRBV5-1
CDR3 protein: CASSQETGGADGYTF; J gene: TRBJ1-2; V gene: TRBV4-3
CDR3 protein: CASSSLTSAPGQGNEQYF; J gene: TRBJ2-7; V gene: TRBV7-9
CDR3 protein: CASSQLQATGVGANVLTF; J gene: TRBJ2-6; V gene: TRBV27
CDR3 protein: CASSETTVTQHF; J gene: TRBJ1-5; V gene: TRBV2
CDR3 protein: CASSRDRGQETQYF; J gene: TRBJ2-5; V gene: TRBV6-5
CDR3 protein: CASSPRQGAVFTEAFF; J gene: TRBJ1-1; V gene: TRBV7-2
CDR3 protein: CAWSLTGANTEAFF; J gene: TRBJ1-1; V gene: TRBV30
CDR3 protein: CASSLQETQYF; J gene: TRBJ2-5; V gene: TRBV6-6
CDR3 protein: CASSRTVNYGYTF; J gene: TRBJ1-2; V gene: TRBV2
CDR3 protein: CASSLDLRRIPSSYNEQFF; J gene: TRBJ2-1; V gene: TRBV11-2
CDR3 protein: CASSLGDRGNQPQHF; J gene: TRBJ1-5; V gene: TRBV7-2
CDR3 protein: CAARGAYGYTF; J gene: TRBJ1-2; V gene: TRBV30
CDR3 protein: CAWKGGGETQYF; J gene: TRBJ2-5; V gene: TRBV30
CDR3 protein: CASSIGQGIGYTF; J gene: TRBJ1-2; V gene: TRBV19
CDR3 protein: CASSLDRTNYGYTF; J gene: TRBJ1-2; V gene: TRBV7-2
CDR3 protein: CASSLWVTGRNSPLHF; J gene: TRBJ1-6; V gene: TRBV5-1
CDR3 protein: CASSLNREETQYF; J gene: TRBJ2-5; V gene: TRBV7-2
CDR3 protein: CASSLGGPGTIKETQYF; J gene: TRBJ2-5; V gene: TRBV5-4
CDR3 protein: CATSSPSGELFF; J gene: TRBJ2-2; V gene: TRBV15
CDR3 protein: CASSSGQGTQETQYF; J gene: TRBJ2-5; V gene: TRBV11-3
CDR3 protein: CASSLLSGSSYEQYF; J gene: TRBJ2-7; V gene: TRBV5-1
CDR3 protein: CASSLDGGSPSGANVLTF; J gene: TRBJ2-6; V gene: TRBV7-2
CDR3 protein: CASSDTTGRGNEKLFF; J gene: TRBJ1-4; V gene: TRBV10-1
CDR3 protein: CASSLGQGMNTEAFF; J gene: TRBJ1-1; V gene: TRBV5-4
CDR3 protein: CATSRELAGGAQTQYF; J gene: TRBJ2-5; V gene: TRBV15
CDR3 protein: CASSLRGGAQPQHF; J gene: TRBJ1-5; V gene: TRBV5-1
CDR3 protein: CSVRLTSGGANTGELFF; J gene: TRBJ2-2; V gene: TRBV29-1
CDR3 protein: CASGQGQGWETQYF; J gene: TRBJ2-5; V gene: TRBV6-6
CDR3 protein: CASSIPIGTGNQPQHF; J gene: TRBJ1-5; V gene: TRBV19
CDR3 protein: CASSLMSPPPLHF; J gene: TRBJ1-6; V gene: TRBV28
CDR3 protein: CASSLADRGGEKLFF; J gene: TRBJ1-4; V gene: TRBV5-1
CDR3 protein: CATSRDAGGSTEAFF; J gene: TRBJ1-1; V gene: TRBV15
CDR3 protein: CASSLVGTGGNYGYTF; J gene: TRBJ1-2; V gene: TRBV4-3